This TCR beta chain was sequenced for a study of response to subunit inactivated influenza vaccine. The study, taken as a whole, reports: With each seasonal influenza vaccination, the authors suggested, few new T cells are recruited.

Germline V CDR1 and CDR2: SEHNR, FQNEAQ (reference sequence). The V gene end was trimmed by 2 bases and the J gene end by 5 bases; junction bases not matched to a gene: 8. The CDR3 is 16 amino acids. This clonotype was seen a handful of times. Its antigen is undetermined. TCRdb recomputed calls from the RT-PCR reads with MiXCR, one row per CDR3 protein. The sample lists over 750,000 distinct CDR3 sequences, approximately 22% seen once, with more than 8.5% in the top ten. This specimen consisted of PBMCs from blood, obtained 5 days after vaccination. The V call is TRBV7-9, the J call TRBJ2-7; 11 bases align to TRBD2. The receptor was isolated from a man aged 45-60 years who received an inactivated influenza vaccine. CDR3 coding DNA: TGTGCCAGCAGCTTAATGGCTAGCGGGAGGCTCGACGAGCAGTACTTC. Its protein product is CASSLMASGRLDEQYF.